The 10 T cell receptor beta chains below all came from one sample that was sequenced in a study of T cell responses to AZD1222 COVID-19 vaccine (dated by TCRdb to the early 2020s). This sample's time point label indicates: baseline before first vaccination. Library preparation was by the immunoSEQ multiplex PCR assay. Held by TCRdb, this immuneACCESS table contains in-frame sequences only and omits some clones. Under half of the omission traces to an unresolved V gene where checked; the cause of the rest is unknown. This sample lists roughly 160,000 clones; 94% were detected once. In total, the top ten clones hold 0.64% of the sample. The specimen comprised peripheral blood, sampled on day 0 of AZD1222 vaccination. These receptors originate from an adult in good health.

The chain couples TRBV11-3 to TRBJ2-1, with 12 bases identical to TRBD2. The V segment lost 1 base and the J segment 7 bases; nucleotides outside the gene matches: 5. CDR1 SGHNT and CDR2 YENEEA come from the germline V gene. The CDR3 has 16 residues. Written as DNA, the CDR3 is TGTGCCAGCAGCTTAGGGGGACTAGCGGGTAGGAATGAGCAGTTCTTC. This codes for CASSLGGLAGRNEQFF.

V is TRBV2 and J is TRBJ2-2; D remains unclear. Trimming took 2 bases from V and 2 from J, leaving 12 bases between them. The CDR3 is made up of 16 amino acids. Germline V gene data show CDR1 as SNHLY and CDR2 as FYNNEI. CDR3 amino acids: CASSEWAAINTGELFF. CDR3 DNA sequence: TGTGCCAGCAGTGAATGGGCAGCGATAAACACCGGGGAGCTGTTTTTT.

This CDR3 is CASSRKRSGEQYF. CDR3 sequence (DNA): TGTGCCAGCAGTCGGAAAAGGTCTGGGGAGCAGTACTTC. The chain employs TRBV2 and TRBJ2-7; D gene unclear. The CDR3 sequence is 13 residues long. Per the germline V gene, CDR1 is SNHLY and CDR2 is FYNNEI. V was shortened by 5 bases and J by 7 bases, with 15 bases between the two germline ends. The full variable domain, in which reference TRBV2 and TRBJ2-7 provide the parts outside the CDR3, is EPEVTQTPSHQVTQMGQEVILRCVPISNHLYFYWYRQILGQKVEFLVSFYNNEISEKSEIFDDQFSVERPDGSNFTLKIRSTKLEDSAMYFCASSRKRSGEQYFGPGTRLTVT.

The chain is built from TRBV29-1 and TRBJ2-5, with 8 bases aligning to TRBD1. Losses at the gene ends were 7 bases for V and 5 bases for J; bases not matched to a gene: 12. The CDR3 is 14 amino acids. In germline, CDR1 is SQVTM, CDR2 ANQGSEA. CDR3 coding DNA: TGCAGCGCCCCAGGGGCAGGGGGCGGGGAGACCCAGTACTTC. It encodes CSAPGAGGGETQYF.

This clone appeared once. This rearrangement joins TRBV19 to TRBJ1-2; 7 positions match TRBD1. Unmatched junction bases numbered 7, after V lost 7 bases and J lost 8 bases. The germline gives CDR1 LNHDA, CDR2 SQIVND (reference sequence). The length of the CDR3 is 12 residues. The DNA for the CDR3 is TGTGCCAGTACCCCAGGGGGGGCCGGCTACACCTTC. It codes for CASTPGGAGYTF.

The J gene is TRBJ1-2, the V gene TRBV28, with a possible D match to TRBD1 (6 bases). V was shortened by 7 bases and J by 2 bases, with 11 bases between the two germline ends. The germline V gene has CDR1 MDHEN and CDR2 SYDVKM. There are 13 residues in the CDR3. CDR3 sequence: CASTRTENYGYTF. For the CDR3, the DNA is TGTGCCAGCACCCGGACAGAAAACTATGGCTACACCTTC.

This chain connects TRBV19 to TRBJ2-2; D might be TRBD1 (6 bases). CDR3 size: 13 residues. Germline V gives CDR1 LNHDA, CDR2 SQIVND (reference sequence). Trimming stripped 9 bases from V and 5 bases from J, with 13 bases between. CDR3 bases: TGTGCCAGCCGTAGAGGGGGAACCGGGGAGCTGTTTTTT. It encodes CASRRGGTGELFF.

This clone was picked up one time. V and J are TRBV19 and TRBJ1-1, with unresolved D. The CDR3 is made up of 13 amino acids. Germline values: CDR1 LNHDA, CDR2 SQIVND (reference sequence). Trimming cost V 5 bases and J 2 bases, with 9 bases left between them. The CDR3 DNA follows: TGTGCCAGTAGTGAACAGTTTAACACTGAAGCTTTCTTT. This gives the protein CASSEQFNTEAFF.

This chain's CDR3 is CASSQRTPNSYEQYF. Here the CDR3 DNA reads TGTGCCAGCAGCCAGAGGACTCCCAACTCCTACGAGCAGTACTTC. The rearrangement joins TRBV27 to TRBJ2-7; maybe TRBD2 (5 bases). The V and J ends lost 6 bases and 0 bases respectively, with 15 bases between them. Germline V CDR1 and CDR2: MNHEY, SMNVEV (reference sequence). The CDR3 spans 15 residues.

This clone was recorded only once. The chain joins TRBV29-1 to TRBJ2-1; maybe TRBD2 (5 bases). Germline V lookup: CDR1 SQVTM, CDR2 ANQGSEA. Trimming cost V 6 bases and J 9 bases, with 15 bases left between them. There are 12 residues in the CDR3. CDR3 residues: CSVAGREAEQFF. The CDR3 DNA is TGCAGCGTCGCTGGGAGAGAGGCTGAGCAGTTCTTC.